One T cell receptor (beta chain) is described in this entry. Its specificity is unknown. The data belong to a study of human T cells and chemical hapten exposure. MiXCR, applied by TCRdb to the RACE reads, yields one record per CDR3 protein. Here the sample spans roughly 130,000 distinct CDR3 sequences, about 11% being singletons. Time point of the sample: patch test 3, about 24 weeks after DPC sensitization. The treatment is: therapeutic diphenylcyclopropenone sensitization with weekly scalp DPC. Study findings and constraints: More PT1 expanded TCRs went with higher patch test scores.

The CDR3 is 14 residues long. Trimming pared 0 bases from V and 1 base from J, leaving 5 bases between. Germline values: CDR1 PRHDT, CDR2 FYEKMQ (reference sequence). J is TRBJ2-3 and V is TRBV13; the D is unclear. The specimen was whole blood, collected in connection with sensitization to the hapten diphenylcyclopropenone (DPC). The clonotype comes from a woman aged 45-59 years with alopecia areata. Some clones in this sample may be carry-over from other donors' samples. The CDR3 loop reads CASSLGRGTDTQYF. The DNA for the CDR3 is TGTGCCAGCAGCTTAGGCCGGGGCACAGATACGCAGTATTTT.